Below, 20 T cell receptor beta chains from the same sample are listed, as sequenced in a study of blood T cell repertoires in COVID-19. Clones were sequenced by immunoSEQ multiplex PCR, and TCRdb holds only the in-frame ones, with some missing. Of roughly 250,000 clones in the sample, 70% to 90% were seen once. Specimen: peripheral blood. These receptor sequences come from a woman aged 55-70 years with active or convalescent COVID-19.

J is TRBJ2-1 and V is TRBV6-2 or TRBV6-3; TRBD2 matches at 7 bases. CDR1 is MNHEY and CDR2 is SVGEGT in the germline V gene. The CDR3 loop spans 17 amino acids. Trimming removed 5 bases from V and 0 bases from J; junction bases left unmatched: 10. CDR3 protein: CASSRSRRGSSYNEQFF. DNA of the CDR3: TGTGCCAGCAGTCGCTCCCGGCGGGGGAGCTCCTACAATGAGCAGTTCTTC.

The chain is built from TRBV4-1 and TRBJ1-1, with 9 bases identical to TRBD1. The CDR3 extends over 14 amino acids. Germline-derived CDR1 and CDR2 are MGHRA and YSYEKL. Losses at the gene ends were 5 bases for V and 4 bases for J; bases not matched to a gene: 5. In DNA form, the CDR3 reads TGCGCCAGCAGCTTCGGACAGGGGCCCACTGAAGCTTTCTTT. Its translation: CASSFGQGPTEAFF.

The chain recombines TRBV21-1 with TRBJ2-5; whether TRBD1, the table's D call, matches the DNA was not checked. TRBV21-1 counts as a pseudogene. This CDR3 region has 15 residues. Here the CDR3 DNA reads TGTGCCAGCAGCCTGAGGGACAGGGTGGGGGAGACCCAGTACTTC. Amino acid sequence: CASSLRDRVGETQYF.

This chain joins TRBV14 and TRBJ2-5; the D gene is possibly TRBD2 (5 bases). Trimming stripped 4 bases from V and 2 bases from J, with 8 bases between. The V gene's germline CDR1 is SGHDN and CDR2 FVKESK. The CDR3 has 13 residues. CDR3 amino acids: CASSLRRQETQYF. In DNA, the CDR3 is TGTGCCAGCAGCCTTAGGAGGCAAGAGACCCAGTACTTC.

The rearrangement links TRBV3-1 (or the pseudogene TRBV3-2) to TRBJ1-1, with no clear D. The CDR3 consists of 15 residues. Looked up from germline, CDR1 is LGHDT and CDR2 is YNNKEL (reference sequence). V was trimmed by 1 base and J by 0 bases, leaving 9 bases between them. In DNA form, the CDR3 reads TGTGCCAGCAGCCAAGTGGCCAGTCTGAACACTGAAGCTTTCTTT. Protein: CASSQVASLNTEAFF.

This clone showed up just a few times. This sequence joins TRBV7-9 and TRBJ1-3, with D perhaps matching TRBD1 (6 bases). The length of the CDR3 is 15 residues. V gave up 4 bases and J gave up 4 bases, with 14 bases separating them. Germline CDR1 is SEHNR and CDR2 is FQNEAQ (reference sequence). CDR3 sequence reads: CASSSGRGSGNTIYF. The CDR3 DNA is TGTGCCAGCAGCTCCGGCAGGGGTTCGGGAAACACCATATATTTT.

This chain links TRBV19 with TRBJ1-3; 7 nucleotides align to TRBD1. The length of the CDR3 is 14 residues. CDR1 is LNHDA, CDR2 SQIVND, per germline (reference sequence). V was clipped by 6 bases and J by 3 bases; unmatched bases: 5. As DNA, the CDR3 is TGTGCCAGTAGAAGACAGGGTAATGGAAACACCATATATTTT. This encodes CASRRQGNGNTIYF.

Written as DNA, the CDR3 is TGCGCCAGCAGCACTAGACAGGGGGCGGTTGAGACCCAGTACTTC. It is translated as CASSTRQGAVETQYF. The genes are TRBV4-1 and TRBJ2-5; TRBD1 matches 10 bases. Germline V gene data show CDR1 as MGHRA and CDR2 as YSYEKL. V lost 5 bases to trimming and J lost 5 bases; unmatched junction nucleotides: 8. The CDR3 has 15 residues.

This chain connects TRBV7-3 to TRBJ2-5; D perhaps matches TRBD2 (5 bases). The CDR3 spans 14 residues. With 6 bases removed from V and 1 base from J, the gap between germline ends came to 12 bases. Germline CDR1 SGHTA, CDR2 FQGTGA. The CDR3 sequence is CASSRADPQETQYF. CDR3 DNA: TGTGCCAGCAGTCGAGCGGACCCCCAAGAGACCCAGTACTTC.

CDR3 in amino acids: CASSPNVGSNSPLHF. In DNA, the CDR3 is TGTGCCAGCAGCCCCAACGTGGGGAGTAATTCACCCCTCCACTTT. The V and J genes are TRBV5-5 and TRBJ1-6, with D hard to call. This CDR3 is 15 amino acids long. Per the germline V gene, CDR1 is SGHKS and CDR2 is YYEKEE (reference sequence). V gave up 4 bases and J gave up 6 bases, with 14 bases separating them.

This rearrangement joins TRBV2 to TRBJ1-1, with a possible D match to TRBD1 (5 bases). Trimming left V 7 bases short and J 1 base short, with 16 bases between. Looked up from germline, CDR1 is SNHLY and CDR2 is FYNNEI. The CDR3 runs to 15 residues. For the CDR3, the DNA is TGTGCCAGCACCCAGGTGCCAGGGTGGAACACTGAAGCTTTCTTT. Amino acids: CASTQVPGWNTEAFF.

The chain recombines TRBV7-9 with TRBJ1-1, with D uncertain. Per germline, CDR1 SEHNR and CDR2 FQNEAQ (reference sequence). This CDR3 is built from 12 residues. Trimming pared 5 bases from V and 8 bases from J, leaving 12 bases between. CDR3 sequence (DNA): TGTGCCAGCAGCCTAGGACCGGGGGAAGCTTTCTTT. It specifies CASSLGPGEAFF.

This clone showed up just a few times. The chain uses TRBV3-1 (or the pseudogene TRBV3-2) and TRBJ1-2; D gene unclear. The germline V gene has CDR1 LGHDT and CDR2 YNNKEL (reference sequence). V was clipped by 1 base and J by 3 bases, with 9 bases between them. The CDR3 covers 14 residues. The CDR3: CASSQGGIDYGYTF. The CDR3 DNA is TGTGCCAGCAGCCAAGGAGGGATTGACTATGGCTACACCTTC.

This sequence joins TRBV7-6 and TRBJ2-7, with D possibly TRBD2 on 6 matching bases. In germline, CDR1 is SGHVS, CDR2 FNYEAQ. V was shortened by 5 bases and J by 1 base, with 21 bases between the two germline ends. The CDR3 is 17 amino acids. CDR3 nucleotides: TGTGCCAGCAGCCCCCTTCATGGGGGGACTGCTTCCTACGAGCAGTACGTC. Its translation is CASSPLHGGTASYEQYV.

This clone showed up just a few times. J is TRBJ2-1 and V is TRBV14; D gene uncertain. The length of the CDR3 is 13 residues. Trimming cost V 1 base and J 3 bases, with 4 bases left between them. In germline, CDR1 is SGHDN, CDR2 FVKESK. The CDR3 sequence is CASSQVGYNEQFF. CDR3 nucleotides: TGTGCCAGCAGCCAAGTCGGCTACAATGAGCAGTTCTTC.

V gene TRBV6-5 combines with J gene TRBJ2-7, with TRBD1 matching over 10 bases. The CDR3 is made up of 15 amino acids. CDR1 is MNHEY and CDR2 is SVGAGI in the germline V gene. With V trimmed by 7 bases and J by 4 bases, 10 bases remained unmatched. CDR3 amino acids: CASTTDRGQKYEQYV. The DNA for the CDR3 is TGTGCCAGCACTACCGACAGGGGGCAAAAATACGAGCAGTACGTC.

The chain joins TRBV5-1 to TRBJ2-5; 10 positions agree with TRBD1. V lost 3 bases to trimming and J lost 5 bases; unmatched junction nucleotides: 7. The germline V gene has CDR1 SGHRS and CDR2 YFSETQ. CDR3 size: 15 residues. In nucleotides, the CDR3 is TGCGCCAGCAGCTCCAGGACAGGGGGATCGGAGACCCAGTACTTC. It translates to CASSSRTGGSETQYF.

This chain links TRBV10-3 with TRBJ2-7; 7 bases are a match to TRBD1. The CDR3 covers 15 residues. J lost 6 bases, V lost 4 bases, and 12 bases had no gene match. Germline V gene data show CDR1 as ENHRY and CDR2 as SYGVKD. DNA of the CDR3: TGTGCCATCAGTGGATCCTTAGACAGGGTCGTCGAGCAGTACTTC. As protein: CAISGSLDRVVEQYF.

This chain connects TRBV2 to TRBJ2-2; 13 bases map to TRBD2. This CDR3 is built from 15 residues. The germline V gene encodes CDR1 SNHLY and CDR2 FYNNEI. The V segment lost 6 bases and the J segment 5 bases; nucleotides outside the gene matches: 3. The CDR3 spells CASRRLAGGTGELFF. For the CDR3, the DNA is TGTGCCAGCAGGAGACTAGCGGGGGGTACCGGGGAGCTGTTTTTT.

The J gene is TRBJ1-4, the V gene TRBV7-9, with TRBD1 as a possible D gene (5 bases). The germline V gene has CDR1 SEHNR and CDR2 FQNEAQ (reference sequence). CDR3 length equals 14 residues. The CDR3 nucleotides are TGTGCAACTCAGGGTGGCAGACCTAATGAAAAACTGTTTTTT. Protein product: CATQGGRPNEKLFF.